A selection of T cell receptor beta chains follows, all from one sample in a study of cytomegalovirus exposure and HLA in healthy donors. The protocol was immunoSEQ multiplex PCR, while the TCRdb copy is restricted to in-frame clones and leaves out a portion. The sample records about 140,000 clones, around 80% being singletons. The sample consisted of PBMCs. These receptors all stem from a woman aged 40 to 50 in good health and CMV-seronegative. CDR3s include the opening cysteine and the closing phenylalanine or tryptophan. A D gene is named only where the DNA matches it firmly. Some rows mark clone size as missing; the rest say once, few, many or name a class of expanded clone.

J gene: TRBJ2-3; clone size: .; D gene: .; V gene: TRBV7-2; CDR3 DNA: TGTGCCAGCAGCACGAGCAGGTCAGATACGCAGTATTTT; CDR3 protein: CASSTSRSDTQYF
J gene: TRBJ2-1; clone size: .; D gene: TRBD1; V gene: TRBV11-2; CDR3 DNA: TGTGCCGGCAGCTCTCACAGGGGGCCTTCCTACAATGAGCAGTTCTTC; CDR3 protein: CAGSSHRGPSYNEQFF
J gene: TRBJ2-3; clone size: .; D gene: .; V gene: TRBV4-2; CDR3 DNA: TGTGCCAGCAGCCAAGATACGCGGCGGCCTGGGGATACGCAGTATTTT; CDR3 protein: CASSQDTRRPGDTQYF
J gene: TRBJ2-1; clone size: .; D gene: .; V gene: TRBV6-6; CDR3 DNA: TGTGCCAGCGGGTTAACCGGGACAAACTACAATGAGCAGTTCTTC; CDR3 protein: CASGLTGTNYNEQFF
J gene: TRBJ2-7; clone size: .; D gene: TRBD1; V gene: TRBV30; CDR3 DNA: TGTGCCCGGCGGGACAGGGACATCTACGAGCAGTACTTC; CDR3 protein: CARRDRDIYEQYF
J gene: TRBJ2-1; clone size: .; D gene: TRBD2; V gene: TRBV7-2; CDR3 DNA: TGTGCCAGCAGCTTCGGACTAGCAAGCAATGAGCAGTTCTTC; CDR3 protein: CASSFGLASNEQFF
J gene: TRBJ1-3; clone size: .; D gene: TRBD1; V gene: TRBV28; CDR3 DNA: TGTGCCAGCAGTTTATTCTCCCAGGGGGCAAGAGGAAACACCATATATTTT; CDR3 protein: CASSLFSQGARGNTIYF
J gene: TRBJ2-1; clone size: .; D gene: TRBD2; V gene: TRBV7-9; CDR3 DNA: TGTGCCAGCAGCTTAGCCCCAGGTACTAGCGGGAGCTCCTACAATGAGCAGTTCTTC; CDR3 protein: CASSLAPGTSGSSYNEQFF
J gene: TRBJ2-1; clone size: .; D gene: TRBD2; V gene: TRBV7-2; CDR3 DNA: TGTGCCAGCAGCTTCCAGCGGGGCTCCTACAATGAGCAGTTCTTC; CDR3 protein: CASSFQRGSYNEQFF
J gene: TRBJ2-7; clone size: .; D gene: .; V gene: TRBV9; CDR3 DNA: TGTGCCAGCAGCGTCCCTACAGGGCCGAACCTAGGGGCCTACGAGCAGTACTTC; CDR3 protein: CASSVPTGPNLGAYEQYF
J gene: TRBJ1-3; clone size: .; D gene: TRBD1; V gene: TRBV2; CDR3 DNA: TGTGCCAGCAGCTTACAGGGGACTTTGGGAAACACCATATATTTT; CDR3 protein: CASSLQGTLGNTIYF
J gene: TRBJ1-1; clone size: .; D gene: .; V gene: TRBV7-9; CDR3 DNA: TGTGCCAGCAGCTTAGGTGGTCGGGGGACTGAAGCTTTCTTT; CDR3 protein: CASSLGGRGTEAFF
J gene: TRBJ1-1; clone size: .; D gene: .; V gene: TRBV7-8; CDR3 DNA: TGTGCCAGCAGCTTACTAAGACAGGCGAACACTGAAGCTTTCTTT; CDR3 protein: CASSLLRQANTEAFF
J gene: TRBJ2-3; clone size: .; D gene: TRBD2; V gene: TRBV18; CDR3 DNA: TGTGCCAGCTCACCCCAGAGACTAGCTCGTAGAAACACAGATACGCAGTATTTT; CDR3 protein: CASSPQRLARRNTDTQYF
J gene: TRBJ1-1; clone size: .; D gene: TRBD1; V gene: TRBV27; CDR3 DNA: TGTGCCAGCAGCCGACAGGGGATGACTGAAGCTTTCTTT; CDR3 protein: CASSRQGMTEAFF
J gene: TRBJ1-2; clone size: few; D gene: .; V gene: TRBV6-4; CDR3 DNA: TGTGCCAGCAAGAGGAGCAGGACTGACTATGGCTACACCTTC; CDR3 protein: CASKRSRTDYGYTF
J gene: TRBJ2-1; clone size: .; D gene: TRBD2; V gene: TRBV6-1; CDR3 DNA: TGTGCCAGCAGTGAAGCGGTTTCGTCTAGCGGGAGTAGGGGCAATGAGCAGTTCTTC; CDR3 protein: CASSEAVSSSGSRGNEQFF
J gene: TRBJ2-3; clone size: .; D gene: .; V gene: TRBV7-9; CDR3 DNA: TGTGCCAGCAGCGTCCCGGGGGGCTCGGCAGATACGCAGTATTTT; CDR3 protein: CASSVPGGSADTQYF
J gene: TRBJ1-5; clone size: .; D gene: TRBD1; V gene: TRBV19; CDR3 DNA: TGTGCCAGTACCAAGACAGGGGGATTACATCAGCCCCAGCATTTT; CDR3 protein: CASTKTGGLHQPQHF
J gene: TRBJ2-4; clone size: .; D gene: .; V gene: TRBV5-6; CDR3 DNA: TGTGCCAGCAGCTTAGGGGGGGCCGGGGACATTCAGTACTTC; CDR3 protein: CASSLGGAGDIQYF
J gene: TRBJ1-2; clone size: .; D gene: .; V gene: TRBV15; CDR3 DNA: TGTGCCACCAGAGCGGAGGGGTTGGGGGGCTACACCTTC; CDR3 protein: CATRAEGLGGYTF
J gene: TRBJ2-7; clone size: .; D gene: TRBD2; V gene: TRBV18; CDR3 DNA: TGTGCCAGCTCACTGAACTCAGGACTAGCGGGGGGCTCCTACGAGCAGTACTTC; CDR3 protein: CASSLNSGLAGGSYEQYF
J gene: TRBJ2-2; clone size: once; D gene: TRBD2; V gene: TRBV5-1; CDR3 DNA: TGCGCCAGCAGCATTCGCGGGGGGCCGGGTACCGGGGAGCTGTTTTTT; CDR3 protein: CASSIRGGPGTGELFF
J gene: TRBJ2-3; clone size: .; D gene: TRBD2; V gene: TRBV27; CDR3 DNA: TGTGCCAGCAGTTGGGGGGGGAGCACAGATACGCAGTATTTT; CDR3 protein: CASSWGGSTDTQYF
J gene: TRBJ1-2; clone size: .; D gene: .; V gene: TRBV5-1; CDR3 DNA: TGCGCCAGCAGCTTGCGAGCGATCTATGGCTACACCTTC; CDR3 protein: CASSLRAIYGYTF
J gene: TRBJ1-2; clone size: .; D gene: TRBD1; V gene: TRBV29-1; CDR3 DNA: TGCAGCGTGATCTGGACAGGGAGCTTCTATGGCTACACCTTC; CDR3 protein: CSVIWTGSFYGYTF
J gene: TRBJ2-1; clone size: .; D gene: TRBD1; V gene: TRBV5-1; CDR3 DNA: TGCGCCAGCAGCTTTCCGGGACAGGGAGACCGTGAGCAGTTCTTC; CDR3 protein: CASSFPGQGDREQFF
J gene: TRBJ2-5; clone size: .; D gene: .; V gene: TRBV5-5; CDR3 DNA: TGTGCCAGCCATGACAGTGGCGAGACCCAGTACTTC; CDR3 protein: CASHDSGETQYF
J gene: TRBJ2-1; clone size: .; D gene: TRBD1; V gene: TRBV10-3; CDR3 DNA: TGTGCCATCAGTGGGGACAGGGAGGTCAATGAGCAGTTCTTC; CDR3 protein: CAISGDREVNEQFF
J gene: TRBJ1-4; clone size: .; D gene: .; V gene: TRBV6-1; CDR3 DNA: TGTGCCAGAGCCAGGAATGAAAAACTGTTTTTT; CDR3 protein: CARARNEKLFF
J gene: TRBJ2-3; clone size: .; D gene: .; V gene: TRBV5-1; CDR3 DNA: TGCGCCAGCAGCCCACAGGACGCAAGCACAGATACGCAGTATTTT; CDR3 protein: CASSPQDASTDTQYF
J gene: TRBJ2-7; clone size: .; D gene: TRBD2; V gene: TRBV7-2; CDR3 DNA: TGTGCCAGCAGCCTGGGACTAGCGGAAGCCTACGAGCAGTACTTC; CDR3 protein: CASSLGLAEAYEQYF
J gene: TRBJ2-5; clone size: .; D gene: TRBD2; V gene: TRBV15; CDR3 DNA: TGTGCCACCAGCAGGCTGGGGGGGGGAGCCGAGACCCAGTACTTC; CDR3 protein: CATSRLGGGAETQYF
J gene: TRBJ2-5; clone size: once; D gene: .; V gene: TRBV28; CDR3 DNA: TGTGCCAGCAGCAGGACAGATTTGGAGACCCAGTACTTC; CDR3 protein: CASSRTDLETQYF
J gene: TRBJ2-5; clone size: .; D gene: .; V gene: TRBV9; CDR3 DNA: TGTGCCAGCAGCCCCGGGTCTTACGGAGAGACCCAGTACTTC; CDR3 protein: CASSPGSYGETQYF
J gene: TRBJ2-1; clone size: few; D gene: TRBD2; V gene: TRBV5-6; CDR3 DNA: TGTGCCAGCACCCCCGGGACTAGCGGGAGGAGGGGCTACAATGAGCAGTTCTTC; CDR3 protein: CASTPGTSGRRGYNEQFF
J gene: TRBJ2-3; clone size: .; D gene: .; V gene: TRBV7-3; CDR3 DNA: TGTGCCAGCAGCCCAGTGGGCACCTCAGATACGCAGTATTTT; CDR3 protein: CASSPVGTSDTQYF
J gene: TRBJ1-1; clone size: .; D gene: .; V gene: TRBV2; CDR3 DNA: TGTGCCAGCAGTGTGGAGTCGAACACTGAAGCTTTCTTT; CDR3 protein: CASSVESNTEAFF
J gene: TRBJ1-5; clone size: once; D gene: .; V gene: TRBV15; CDR3 DNA: TGTGCCACCACACCGAGATTTAATCAGCCCCAGCATTTT; CDR3 protein: CATTPRFNQPQHF
J gene: TRBJ2-1; clone size: .; D gene: .; V gene: TRBV7-3; CDR3 DNA: TGTGCCAGCAGCTTAAATTGGGGAGAGACGAATGAGCAGTTCTTC; CDR3 protein: CASSLNWGETNEQFF
J gene: TRBJ2-7; clone size: .; D gene: TRBD2; V gene: TRBV6-5; CDR3 DNA: TGTGCCAGCAGCCGGAGGGAGGGGACCTACGAGCAGTACTTC; CDR3 protein: CASSRREGTYEQYF
J gene: TRBJ1-4; clone size: few; D gene: TRBD1; V gene: TRBV7-9; CDR3 DNA: TGTGCCAGCAGCTTAGGACAGGGACTTAATGAAAAACTGTTTTTT; CDR3 protein: CASSLGQGLNEKLFF
J gene: TRBJ2-7; clone size: .; D gene: TRBD2; V gene: TRBV4-1; CDR3 DNA: TGCGCCAGCAGCCAGGCACAGCGGGGCTACGAGCAGTACTTC; CDR3 protein: CASSQAQRGYEQYF
J gene: TRBJ2-1; clone size: .; D gene: .; V gene: TRBV5-1; CDR3 DNA: TGCGCCAGCAAGCCAGGGGCGGAGATGGGCAATGAGCAGTTCTTC; CDR3 protein: CASKPGAEMGNEQFF
J gene: TRBJ2-7; clone size: .; D gene: .; V gene: TRBV7-9; CDR3 DNA: TGTGCCAGCAGCCCCCCATCCAGGGACGAGCAGTACTTC; CDR3 protein: CASSPPSRDEQYF
J gene: TRBJ2-3; clone size: .; D gene: TRBD2; V gene: TRBV4-2; CDR3 DNA: TGTGCCAGCAGCCGTGCGGCGGGAGGGCACACAGATACGCAGTATTTT; CDR3 protein: CASSRAAGGHTDTQYF